This T cell receptor (beta chain) was observed in a study of blood T cell repertoires in COVID-19. This CDR3 has 16 residues. The germline CDR1 and CDR2 sequences are SGHAT and FQDESV (reference sequence). The V end was cut by 1 base, the J end by 6 bases, with 16 bases between. Per the original methods: Reference gene primers were amplified, and this amplification served to estimate nucleated cell counts. Data came from immunoSEQ multiplex PCR; TCRdb stores just in-frame clones and leaves some out. V and J calls and clone size are as listed in that table; D and trimming were resolved from the DNA. The top ten hold roughly 4.2% of the sample, which has approximately 150,000 clones, around 76% seen once.

This chain connects TRBV11-1 to TRBJ2-1, with TRBD2 as a possible D gene (6 bases). The TCR originated in a man aged 55 to 69 with acute or convalescent COVID-19. Sequences were obtained from peripheral blood. CDR3 region: CASSLVGGIAVNEQFF. For the CDR3, the DNA is TGTGCCAGCAGCTTAGTAGGCGGGATAGCAGTCAATGAGCAGTTCTTC.